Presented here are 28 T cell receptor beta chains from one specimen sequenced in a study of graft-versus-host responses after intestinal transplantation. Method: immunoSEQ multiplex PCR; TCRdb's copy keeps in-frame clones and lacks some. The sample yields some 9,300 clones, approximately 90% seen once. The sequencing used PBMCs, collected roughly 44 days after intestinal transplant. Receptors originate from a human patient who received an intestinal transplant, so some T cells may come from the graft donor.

CDR3 bases: TGTGCCAGCAGCTTGGTCGGACTAGCGGGAGCGCCGAGCTCTGGGGCCAACGTCCTGACTTTC. This translates into CASSLVGLAGAPSSGANVLTF. The chain couples TRBV7-3 to TRBJ2-6, with TRBD2 identical over 13 bases. Germline V gene sequence: CDR1 SGHTA, CDR2 FQGTGA. The CDR3 totals 21 residues. The trim removed 3 bases at V and 0 bases at J, leaving 11 bases unmatched.

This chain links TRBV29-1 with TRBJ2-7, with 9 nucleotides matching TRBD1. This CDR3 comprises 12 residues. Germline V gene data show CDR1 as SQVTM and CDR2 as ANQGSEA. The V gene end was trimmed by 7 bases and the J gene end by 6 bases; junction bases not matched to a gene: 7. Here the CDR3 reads CSAQGALGEQYF. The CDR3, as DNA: TGCAGCGCACAGGGGGCTCTCGGCGAGCAGTACTTC.

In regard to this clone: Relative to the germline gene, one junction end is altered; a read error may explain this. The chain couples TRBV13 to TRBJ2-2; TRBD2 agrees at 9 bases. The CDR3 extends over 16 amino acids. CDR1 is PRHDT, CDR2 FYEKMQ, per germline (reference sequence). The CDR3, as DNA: TGTGCCAGCAGCCCTGATAGCGGGAGTAACACCGGGGAGCTGTACTTT. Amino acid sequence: CASSPDSGSNTGELYF. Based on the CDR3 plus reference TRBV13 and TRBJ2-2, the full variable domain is AAGVIQSPRHLIKEKRETATLKCYPIPRHDTVYWYQQGPGQDPQFLISFYEKMQSDKGSIPDRFSAQQFSDYHSELNMSSLELGDSALYFCASSPDSGSNTGELYFGEGSRLTVL.

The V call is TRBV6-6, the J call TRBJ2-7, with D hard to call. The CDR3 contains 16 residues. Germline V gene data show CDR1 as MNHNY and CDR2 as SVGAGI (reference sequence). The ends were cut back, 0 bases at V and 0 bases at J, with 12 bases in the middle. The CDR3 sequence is CASSYSIGRSSYEQYF. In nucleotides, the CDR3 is TGTGCCAGCAGTTACTCGATAGGCAGGAGCTCCTACGAGCAGTACTTC.

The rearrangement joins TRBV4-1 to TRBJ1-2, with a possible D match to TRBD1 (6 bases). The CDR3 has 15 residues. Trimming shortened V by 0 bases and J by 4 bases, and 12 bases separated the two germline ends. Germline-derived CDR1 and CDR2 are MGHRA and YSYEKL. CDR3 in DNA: TGCGCCAGCAGCCAAGAATCAGGGGACCTCTATGGCTACACCTTC. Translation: CASSQESGDLYGYTF.

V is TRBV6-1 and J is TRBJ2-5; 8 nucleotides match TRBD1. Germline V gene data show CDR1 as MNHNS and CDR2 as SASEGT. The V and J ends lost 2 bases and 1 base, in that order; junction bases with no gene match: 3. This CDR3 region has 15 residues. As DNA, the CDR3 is TGTGCCAGCAGTGAAATGGGACAGGTCCAAGAGACCCAGTACTTC. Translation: CASSEMGQVQETQYF.

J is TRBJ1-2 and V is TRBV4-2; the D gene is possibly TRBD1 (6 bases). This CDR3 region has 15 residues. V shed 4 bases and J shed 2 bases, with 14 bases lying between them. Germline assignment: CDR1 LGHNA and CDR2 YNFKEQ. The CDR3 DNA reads TGTGCCAGCAGCCCACTAGGGGGACGGAACTATGGCTACACCTTC. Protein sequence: CASSPLGGRNYGYTF.

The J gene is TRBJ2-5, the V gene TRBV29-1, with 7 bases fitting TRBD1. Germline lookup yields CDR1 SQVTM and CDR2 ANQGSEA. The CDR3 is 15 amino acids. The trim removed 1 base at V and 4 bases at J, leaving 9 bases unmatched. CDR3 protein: CSVEAATGILETQYF. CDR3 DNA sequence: TGCAGCGTTGAAGCCGCGACAGGGATTTTAGAGACCCAGTACTTC.

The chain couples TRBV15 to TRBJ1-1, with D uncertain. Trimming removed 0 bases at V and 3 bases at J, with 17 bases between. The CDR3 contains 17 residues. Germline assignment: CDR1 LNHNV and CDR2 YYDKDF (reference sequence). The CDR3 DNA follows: TGTGCCACCAGCAGAGATAAGCTCGAGTCGAGGCACACTGAAGCTTTCTTT. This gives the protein CATSRDKLESRHTEAFF.

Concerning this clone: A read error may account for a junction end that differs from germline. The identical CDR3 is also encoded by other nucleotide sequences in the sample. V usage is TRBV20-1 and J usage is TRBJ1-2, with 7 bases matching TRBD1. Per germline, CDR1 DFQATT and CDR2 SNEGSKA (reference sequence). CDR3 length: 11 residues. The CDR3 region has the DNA TGTAGTGCTTTTCAGGGGGACGGCTACACCTTC. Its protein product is CSAFQGDGYTF.

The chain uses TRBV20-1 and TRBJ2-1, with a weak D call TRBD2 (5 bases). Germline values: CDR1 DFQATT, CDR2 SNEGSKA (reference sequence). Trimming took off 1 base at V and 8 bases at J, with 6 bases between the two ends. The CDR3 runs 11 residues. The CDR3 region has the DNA TGCAGTGCTAGAGCGGGATATGAGCAGTTCTTC. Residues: CSARAGYEQFF.

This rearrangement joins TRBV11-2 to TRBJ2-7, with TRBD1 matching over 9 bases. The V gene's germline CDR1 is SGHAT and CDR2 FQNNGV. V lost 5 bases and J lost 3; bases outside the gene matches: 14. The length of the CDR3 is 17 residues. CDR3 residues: CASSPRPTRQGGYEQYF. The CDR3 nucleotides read TGTGCCAGCAGCCCCCGCCCCACTCGACAGGGGGGCTACGAGCAGTACTTC.

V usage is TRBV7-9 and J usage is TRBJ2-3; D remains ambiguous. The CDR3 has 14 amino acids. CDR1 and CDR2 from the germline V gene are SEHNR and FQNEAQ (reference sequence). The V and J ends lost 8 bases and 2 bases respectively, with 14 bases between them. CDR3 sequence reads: CASAPSTSTDTQYF. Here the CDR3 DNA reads TGTGCCAGCGCCCCCAGCACTTCCACAGATACGCAGTATTTT.

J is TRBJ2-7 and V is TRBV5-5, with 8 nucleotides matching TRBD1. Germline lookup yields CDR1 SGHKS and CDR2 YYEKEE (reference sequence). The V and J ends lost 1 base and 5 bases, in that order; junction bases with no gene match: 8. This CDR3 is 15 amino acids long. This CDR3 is CASSLQGASVDEQYF. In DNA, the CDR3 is TGTGCCAGCAGCTTGCAGGGGGCGTCGGTGGACGAGCAGTACTTC.

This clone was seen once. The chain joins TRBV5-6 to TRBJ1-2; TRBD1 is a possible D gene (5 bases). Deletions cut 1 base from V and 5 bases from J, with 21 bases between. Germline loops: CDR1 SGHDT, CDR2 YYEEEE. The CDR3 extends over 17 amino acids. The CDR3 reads CASSLLFVSGPEYGYTF. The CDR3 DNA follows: TGTGCCAGCAGCTTGCTTTTCGTATCGGGACCTGAATATGGCTACACCTTC.

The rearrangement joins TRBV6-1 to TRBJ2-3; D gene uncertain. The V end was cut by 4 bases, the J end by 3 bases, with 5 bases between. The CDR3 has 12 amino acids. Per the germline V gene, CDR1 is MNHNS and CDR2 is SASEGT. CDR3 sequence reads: CASSVGTDTQYF. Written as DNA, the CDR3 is TGTGCCAGCAGTGTGGGGACAGATACGCAGTATTTT.

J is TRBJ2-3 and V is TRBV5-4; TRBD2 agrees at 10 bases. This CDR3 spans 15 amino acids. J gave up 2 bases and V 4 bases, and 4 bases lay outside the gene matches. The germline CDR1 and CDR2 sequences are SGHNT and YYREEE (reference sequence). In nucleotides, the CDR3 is TGTGCCAGCAGCGCAGGACTAGCGGACACAGATACGCAGTATTTT. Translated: CASSAGLADTDTQYF.

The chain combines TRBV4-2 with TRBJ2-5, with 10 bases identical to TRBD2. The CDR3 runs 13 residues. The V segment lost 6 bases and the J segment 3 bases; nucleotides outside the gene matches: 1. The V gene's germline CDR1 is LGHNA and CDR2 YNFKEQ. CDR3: CASRLAGEETQYF. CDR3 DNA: TGTGCCAGCAGGCTAGCGGGGGAAGAGACCCAGTACTTC.

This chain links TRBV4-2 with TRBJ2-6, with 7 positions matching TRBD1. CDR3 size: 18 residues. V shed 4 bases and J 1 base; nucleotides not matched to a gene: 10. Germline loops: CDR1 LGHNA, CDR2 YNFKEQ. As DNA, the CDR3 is TGTGCCAGCAGCCCAGAGGACAGGAGCCCATCTGGGGCCAACGTCCTGACTTTC. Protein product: CASSPEDRSPSGANVLTF.

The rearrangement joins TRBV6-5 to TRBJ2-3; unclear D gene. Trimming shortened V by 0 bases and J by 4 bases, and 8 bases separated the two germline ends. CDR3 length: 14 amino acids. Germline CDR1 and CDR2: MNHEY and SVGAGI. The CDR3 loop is CASSYSRRADTQYF. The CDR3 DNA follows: TGTGCCAGCAGTTACTCGCGCCGGGCAGATACGCAGTATTTT.

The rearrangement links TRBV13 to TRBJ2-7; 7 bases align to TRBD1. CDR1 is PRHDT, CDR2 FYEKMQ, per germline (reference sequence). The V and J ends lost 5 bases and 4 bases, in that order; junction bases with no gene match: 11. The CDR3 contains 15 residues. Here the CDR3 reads CASSKTDREGYEQYF. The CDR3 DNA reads TGTGCCAGCAGCAAAACCGACAGGGAAGGGTACGAGCAGTACTTC.

CDR3 bases: TGTGCCAGCAGCCAAGTTAGGGCTAGTGAAGCTTTCTTT. Translation: CASSQVRASEAFF. The V gene is TRBV4-2, the J gene TRBJ1-1; no firm D call. Germline CDR1 reads LGHNA; CDR2 reads YNFKEQ. V shed 1 base and J shed 7 bases, with 10 bases lying between them. The CDR3 totals 13 residues.

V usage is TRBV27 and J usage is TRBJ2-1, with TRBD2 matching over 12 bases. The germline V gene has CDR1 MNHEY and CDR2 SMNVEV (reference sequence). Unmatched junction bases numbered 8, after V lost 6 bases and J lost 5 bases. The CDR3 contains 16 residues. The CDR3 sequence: CASRVGASGGDNEQFF. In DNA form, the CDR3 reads TGTGCCAGCAGGGTTGGAGCTAGCGGGGGGGACAATGAGCAGTTCTTC.

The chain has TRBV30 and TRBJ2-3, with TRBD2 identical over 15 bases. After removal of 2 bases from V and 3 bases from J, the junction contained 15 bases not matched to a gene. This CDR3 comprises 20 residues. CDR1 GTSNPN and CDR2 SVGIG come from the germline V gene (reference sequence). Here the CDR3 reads CAWSYLRTSGRAEITDTQYF. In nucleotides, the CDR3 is TGTGCCTGGAGTTACTTAAGGACTAGCGGGAGGGCCGAAATTACAGATACGCAGTATTTT. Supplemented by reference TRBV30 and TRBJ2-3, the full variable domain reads SQTIHQWPATLVQPVGSPLSLECTVEGTSNPNLYWYRQAAGRGLQLLFYSVGIGQISSEVPQNLSASRPQDRQFILSSKKLLLSDSGFYLCAWSYLRTSGRAEITDTQYFGPGTRLTVL.

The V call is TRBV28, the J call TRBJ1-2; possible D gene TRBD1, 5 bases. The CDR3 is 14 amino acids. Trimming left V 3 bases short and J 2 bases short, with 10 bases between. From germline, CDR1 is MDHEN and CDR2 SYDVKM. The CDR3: CASSFIDRNYGYTF. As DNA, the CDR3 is TGTGCCAGCAGTTTCATTGACAGAAACTATGGCTACACCTTC.

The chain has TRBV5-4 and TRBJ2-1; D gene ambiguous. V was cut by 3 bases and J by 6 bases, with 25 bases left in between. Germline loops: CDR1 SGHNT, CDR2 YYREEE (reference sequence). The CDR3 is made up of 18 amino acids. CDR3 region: CASSSPKPNLVRVNEQFF. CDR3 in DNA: TGTGCCAGCAGCTCTCCTAAGCCAAACCTAGTTCGGGTCAATGAGCAGTTCTTC.

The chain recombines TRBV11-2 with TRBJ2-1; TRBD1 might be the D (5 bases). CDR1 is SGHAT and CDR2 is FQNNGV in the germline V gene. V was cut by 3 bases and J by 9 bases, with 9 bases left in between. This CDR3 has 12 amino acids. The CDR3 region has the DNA TGTGCCAGCAGCTTTGGGGCACTTGAGCAGTTCTTC. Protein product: CASSFGALEQFF.

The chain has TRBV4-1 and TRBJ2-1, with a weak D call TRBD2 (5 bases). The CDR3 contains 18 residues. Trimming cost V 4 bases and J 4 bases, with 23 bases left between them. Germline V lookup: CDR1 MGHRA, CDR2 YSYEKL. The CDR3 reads CASSPRTSAGGPYNEQFF. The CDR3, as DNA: TGCGCCAGCAGCCCACGCACGTCAGCCGGCGGGCCGTACAATGAGCAGTTCTTC.